Below are 20 T cell receptor beta chains sequenced from a single sample in a study of T cells in women clearing cervical HPV infection. Here immunoSEQ multiplex PCR was the method, and the copy in TCRdb shows in-frame clones only, minus some. Its listing shows roughly 23,000 clones. Source material: blood buffy coat. The origin of the receptors is a woman between 18 and 75 years old with a cervical HPV16 infection that either progressed to CIN3+ or cleared (not recorded which).

On this clone itself: The read ends 3 residues shy of where the CDR3 ends; the end is completed using the germline J gene. This rearrangement joins TRBV10-3 to TRBJ2-6; 9 bases agree with TRBD1. The length of the CDR3 is 16 residues. V shed 6 bases and J 4 bases; nucleotides not matched to a gene: 7. The germline V gene has CDR1 ENHRY and CDR2 SYGVKD. This CDR3 reads CAISRDRVSGANVLTF. The sequenced part of the CDR3 DNA is TGTGCCATCAGCCGGGACAGGGTCTCCGGGGCCAACGTC.

Turning to this clone: The read gets to within 3 residues of the CDR3 end, and the germline J gene fills in the rest. The chain links TRBV19 to TRBJ2-1, with 8 bases fitting TRBD1. Germline CDR1 reads LNHDA; CDR2 reads SQIVND (reference sequence). Unmatched junction bases numbered 8, after V lost 5 bases and J lost 8 bases. The CDR3 runs 14 residues. The CDR3 region is CASSLATGVHEQFF. The CDR3 bases that were read are TGTGCCAGTAGTTTAGCGACAGGGGTCCATGAG.

As regards this clone: The read finishes 3 residues shy of the CDR3 end, and the germline J gene is used to complete it. The chain has TRBV6-1 and TRBJ1-2; 8 nucleotides match TRBD1. The CDR3 spans 14 residues. V lost 1 base to trimming and J lost 2 bases; unmatched junction nucleotides: 0. Per the germline V gene, CDR1 is MNHNS and CDR2 is SASEGT. CDR3 bases read: TGTGCCAGCAGTGAAGGGACAGGGAACTATGGC. Translation: CASSEGTGNYG. From start to end, the CDR3 is CASSEGTGNYGYTF.

Comment on this clone: Read sequence stops 3 residues before the CDR3 end, and the germline J gene provides the missing end. The chain recombines TRBV2 with TRBJ1-2, with a tentative D call TRBD1 (6 bases). CDR1 is SNHLY and CDR2 is FYNNEI in the germline V gene. Trimming pared 10 bases from V and 7 bases from J, leaving 16 bases between. CDR3 length equals 12 residues. CDR3 DNA (partial): TGTGCCACCGAGGACAGCCCCTTTGGC. Translated, it gives CATEDSPFG. The CDR3 as a whole reads CATEDSPFGYTF.

The chain's CDR3 is CASSLLGGAITEAFF. CDR3 bases read: TGTGCCAGTAGCCTTCTTGGGGGGGCGATCACTGAA. The genes are TRBV19 and TRBJ1-1; D perhaps matches TRBD1 (6 bases). The read terminates 3 residues before the CDR3 end, so the remaining end is supplied by the germline J gene. V was trimmed by 6 bases and J by 4 bases, leaving 18 bases between them. The V gene's germline CDR1 is LNHDA and CDR2 SQIVND (reference sequence). The CDR3 is 15 amino acids. Full variable domain (outside the CDR3, taken from reference TRBV19 and TRBJ1-1): DGGITQSPKYLFRKEGQNVTLSCEQNLNHDAMYWYRQDPGQGLRLIYYSQIVNDFQKGDIAEGYSVSREKKESFPLTVTSAQKNPTAFYLCASSLLGGAITEAFFGQGTRLTVV.

The CDR3 is CASSLQQGAKDRVEKLFF. The sequenced part of the CDR3 DNA is TGTGCCAGCAGCCTACAACAGGGGGCAAAAGATCGTGTGGAAAAA. This rearrangement joins TRBV4-2 to TRBJ1-4; 9 nucleotides align to TRBD1. The read ends 3 residues shy of where the CDR3 ends; the end is completed using the germline J gene. Trimming cost V 4 bases and J 8 bases; bases outside gene matches: 17. The V gene's germline CDR1 is LGHNA and CDR2 YNFKEQ. This CDR3 comprises 18 residues.

Concerning this clone: With the read ending 3 residues before the CDR3 end, the germline J gene is used to fill in that end. The rearrangement joins TRBV10-2 to TRBJ2-3; TRBD2 matches at 9 bases. The CDR3 covers 15 residues. The germline CDR1 and CDR2 sequences are WSHSY and SAAADI. The CDR3 protein is CASGDSGGRKETQYF. The DNA read from the CDR3 is TGCGCCAGCGGAGATAGCGGGGGTAGGAAGGAGACG.

Notes on this clone: The CDR3 end is not reached by the read, which stops 3 residues before it; the germline J gene fills it in. The rearrangement joins TRBV18 to TRBJ1-1, with TRBD1 matching over 8 bases. CDR3 length: 14 residues. Germline V CDR1 and CDR2: KGHSH, LQKENI. With 2 bases clipped from V and 4 bases from J, the junction kept 3 bases outside the gene matches. The CDR3 sequence: CASSPETGGTEAFF. The covered CDR3 bases are TGTGCCAGCTCACCAGAAACAGGGGGCACTGAA.

Comment on this clone: Read data end 3 residues before the CDR3 end; the end is taken from the germline J gene. The identical CDR3 is also encoded by other nucleotide sequences in the sample. The rearrangement joins TRBV19 to TRBJ2-7, with TRBD1 identical over 8 bases. This CDR3 has 14 residues. The germline CDR1 and CDR2 sequences are LNHDA and SQIVND (reference sequence). With 5 bases clipped from V and 1 base from J, the junction kept 4 bases outside the gene matches. Incomplete CDR3 DNA: TGTGCCAGTAGTTCAGGGGGCTCATCCTACGAG. Translating gives CASSSGGSSYE. In full, the CDR3 is CASSSGGSSYEQYF.

Worth noting for this clone: The missing CDR3 end, 3 residues past where the read stops, is filled in from the germline J gene. This chain links TRBV5-1 with TRBJ2-7, with 9 bases matching TRBD1. The V segment lost 4 bases and the J segment 4 bases; nucleotides outside the gene matches: 12. The CDR3 length is 16 residues. Germline-derived CDR1 and CDR2 are SGHRS and YFSETQ. CDR3 DNA (partial): TGCGCCAGCAGCCACGGGTGGCCGGGACAGGGTTACGAG. This sequence encodes CASSHGWPGQGYE. The full-length CDR3 reads as CASSHGWPGQGYEQYF.

A note on this clone: The read comes to an end 3 residues before the CDR3 does, leaving the germline J gene to fill in the end. The chain has TRBV29-1 and TRBJ1-1, with 7 bases fitting TRBD1. The CDR3 sequence is 14 residues long. CDR1 is SQVTM, CDR2 ANQGSEA, per germline. Trimming at V came to 6 bases and at J to 1 base, leaving 8 bases not matched to a gene. CDR3 region: CSVSKQGTNTEAFF. The DNA read from the CDR3 is TGCAGCGTATCCAAACAGGGGACGAACACTGAA.

Remarks on this clone: The DNA ends 3 residues before the CDR3 does, and the rest of the CDR3 is filled in from the germline J gene. The chain carries TRBV6-4 and TRBJ1-1; the D gene is possibly TRBD1 (5 bases). Germline assignment: CDR1 MRHNA and CDR2 SNTAGT. The CDR3 length is 14 residues. V was trimmed by 6 bases and J by 4 bases, leaving 15 bases between them. The part of the CDR3 DNA that was read is TGTGCCAGCAGGGACACTTCCCTAGGCACTGAA. Translating gives CASRDTSLGTE. The CDR3 reads in full as CASRDTSLGTEAFF.

Concerning this clone itself: The CDR3 end lies 3 residues beyond the end of the read and is filled in from the germline J gene. The rearrangement links TRBV20-1 to TRBJ2-5; D possibly matches TRBD1 or TRBD2 (7 bases each). The V gene's germline CDR1 is DFQATT and CDR2 SNEGSKA (reference sequence). The CDR3 runs 14 residues. V was pared by 5 bases and J by 5 bases, with 18 bases between. CDR3 DNA (partial): TGCAGTGCTGATACAGGGGAGGGTGGTGAGACC. Translation: CSADTGEGGET. The whole CDR3 region reads CSADTGEGGETQYF.

As to this clone: Coverage ceases 3 residues before the CDR3 finishes, and the germline J gene fills in the end. This rearrangement joins TRBV20-1 to TRBJ1-1, with D perhaps matching TRBD1 (5 bases). Germline lookup yields CDR1 DFQATT and CDR2 SNEGSKA (reference sequence). This CDR3 has 14 amino acids. Between the trimmed V and J ends, which lost 0 bases and 1 base, there was a span of 9 bases. The part of the CDR3 DNA that was read is TGCAGTGCTAGAGAAATGGGGCGGAACACTGAA. Translation gives CSAREMGRNTE. The whole CDR3 protein reads CSAREMGRNTEAFF.

Of note for this clone: The read ends 3 residues before the CDR3 terminus; that terminus is restored from the germline J gene. The gene calls are TRBV11-3 and TRBJ2-7; D is perhaps TRBD2 (6 bases). Germline V lookup: CDR1 SGHNT, CDR2 YENEEA. The CDR3 extends over 13 amino acids. V was shortened by 3 bases and J by 5 bases, with 11 bases between the two germline ends. CDR3 residues: CASSLGGSNEQYF. The CDR3 bases that were read are TGTGCCAGCAGCTTGGGGGGAAGTAACGAG.

As for this clone: The read terminates 3 residues ahead of where the CDR3 ends, so the germline J gene completes it. The chain uses TRBV19 and TRBJ1-4; the D gene is possibly TRBD1 (6 bases). CDR1 is LNHDA and CDR2 is SQIVND in the germline V gene (reference sequence). V lost 5 bases, J lost 5 bases, and 12 bases lay in between. This CDR3 comprises 14 residues. CDR3 DNA (partial): TGTGCCAGTAGTTCCTACGACAGGAATGAAAAA. Translation: CASSSYDRNEK. In full, the CDR3 reads CASSSYDRNEKLFF.

Concerning this clone itself: The read falls 3 residues short of the CDR3 end, and the missing part is taken from the germline J gene. The gene calls are TRBV5-1 and TRBJ2-7; 10 bases are a match to TRBD2. This CDR3 region has 15 residues. CDR1 and CDR2 (germline): SGHRS, YFSETQ. The V gene end was trimmed by 5 bases and the J gene end by 2 bases; junction bases not matched to a gene: 7. CDR3 DNA, as far as it was read: TGCGCCAGCAGGTCAGTAGCGGGAGGACCCTACGAG. Translating gives CASRSVAGGPYE. In full, the CDR3 reads CASRSVAGGPYEQYF.

Incomplete CDR3 DNA: TGTGCCAGTAGTACAGCATGGTCAAGGGGTACTGAA. It yields the protein CASSTAWSRGTE. The entire CDR3 protein is CASSTAWSRGTEAFF. The J gene is TRBJ1-1, the V gene TRBV19; weak D call: TRBD1 (5 bases). The read terminates 3 residues ahead of where the CDR3 ends, so the germline J gene completes it. Germline CDR1 reads LNHDA; CDR2 reads SQIVND (reference sequence). V shed 4 bases and J shed 5 bases, with 17 bases lying between them. The CDR3 is 15 residues long. Using reference TRBV19 and TRBJ1-1 for the parts outside the CDR3, the full variable domain is DGGITQSPKYLFRKEGQNVTLSCEQNLNHDAMYWYRQDPGQGLRLIYYSQIVNDFQKGDIAEGYSVSREKKESFPLTVTSAQKNPTAFYLCASSTAWSRGTEAFFGQGTRLTVV.

With regard to this clone: The CDR3 is cut off 3 residues early in the read; its end comes from the germline J gene. The chain is built from TRBV5-5 and TRBJ1-6; 8 bases are a match to TRBD1. The CDR3 totals 14 residues. Germline loops: CDR1 SGHKS, CDR2 YYEKEE (reference sequence). V was pared by 1 base and J by 10 bases, with 4 bases of the junction left unmatched. The CDR3 region is CASSLLQGESPLHF. The part of the CDR3 DNA that was read is TGTGCCAGCAGCTTGTTACAGGGGGAATCACCC.

A remark on this clone: The read terminates 3 residues ahead of where the CDR3 ends, so the germline J gene completes it. The V and J genes are TRBV7-9 and TRBJ1-2; no definite D call. This CDR3 is 11 amino acids long. Germline V gene lookup returns CDR1 SEHNR and CDR2 FQNEAQ (reference sequence). Deletions cut 5 bases from V and 5 bases from J, with 6 bases between. CDR3 DNA (partial): TGTGCCAGCAGCGCTAGTTATGGC. Translation gives CASSASYG. The entire CDR3 protein is CASSASYGYTF.